This record covers a single T cell receptor (beta chain). Its antigen has not been determined. An end of the junction does not agree with germline; a read error may underlie this. Donors were a few dozen systemically healthy Caucasian individuals from Russia aged about 6 to 100 years. Ten milliliters of peripheral blood were collected from each donor into EDTA-treated Vacutainer tubes. Ficoll-Paque density-gradient centrifugation was used to isolate PBMCs, with at least 6.5 million per sample. Total RNA, at least 6 micrograms per sample, was extracted from PBMCs with Trizol reagent. For every donor, flow cytometry on a PBMC aliquot measured the percentage of naive CD45RAhigh/CD27high T cells. This sample stems from a study of blood T cells in healthy people across ages (dated by TCRdb to about 2015). Regarding the study in general: In model experiments, roughly one uniquely barcoded TCR beta cDNA molecule per two T cells was captured by template switching. Using deep sequencing normalized with unique cDNA molecular identifiers, the study measured how TCR beta repertoire diversity changes with age. The donors were split into four age groups: young (average 16 years), middle-aged (more than 35), aged (62) and long-lived (about 82). To avoid experimental bias, donors of different ages were spread randomly across the sequencing lanes. Using the same blood draw, the study looked at two additional independent replicas of 1 million unique cDNA reads for two donors, one aged 18 to 30 and the other aged 80 or older. Study-wide findings and limitations: As age increased, observed TCR beta diversity per million T cells dropped in a roughly linear way, and a significant reduction was already evident by age 40. The long-lived group showed more naive CD4+ T cells, fewer expanded clones and increased TCR diversity than the aged group, suggesting age selection. Donor CMV infection status was unknown, potentially confounding age-related changes in expanded clonotypes. Estimates of total diversity based on one million sequenced T cells were regarded as lower bounds and as underestimates. Because profiling used bulk unsorted PBMCs, naive and antigen-experienced compartments could not be compared conclusively. A strong correlation was found between observed TCR beta diversity and the percentage of naive T cells measured by flow cytometry.

To prepare the library, 5' RACE was applied. Reads for this sample came from an Illumina HiSeq 2500. A second 7 to 11 cycle PCR used a sample-barcoded 5' primer and a J-beta primer mix. A unique molecular identifier was introduced onto each TCR beta cDNA molecule by a template-switch 5' adaptor carrying 12 random nucleotides. Each sample yielded at least 3 million CDR3-containing paired-end reads. The Mint cDNA synthesis kit, primed by a TRBC-specific oligonucleotide, was used to synthesize first-strand cDNA from all RNA. Following uracil-DNA glycosylase treatment, a first 18-cycle PCR with universal primers M1SS and BC2_uni_R was performed on all cDNA. The authors' pipeline ran thus. For normalization, 1 million high-quality reads, each with a distinct molecular identifier, were randomly selected from each sample. Reads sharing molecular identifiers were discarded rather than binned into consensus sequences. CDR3 identification, clonotype clustering and error correction used MiTCR with a Q25 quality threshold and the strictest error-elimination algorithm. A nonparametric unseen species model using Euler transformation provided a lower-bound estimate of total TCR beta diversity. Starting from the raw public reads, TCRdb applied fastp trimming at Q25, assembled clones with MiXCR and retained in-frame beta chains. Each entry merges the rows of one CDR3 protein and shows their most common DNA and genes. The V and J calls come from TCRdb's annotation, not from the publication. The sample profile shows hundreds of thousands of distinct CDR3 sequences; roughly half of them were found once. Together, the top ten hold around an eighth of the sample.

Source material: blood. This receptor was identified in a woman aged 80 or over in good health.

The bases are TGTGCCAGCAGCCCCGGGGGCGTCGGTGGCTGCACCTTC. This gives the protein CASSPGGVGGCTF. The V and J segments used are TRBV3-1 and TRBJ1-2, and the D gene may be TRBD1, 6 bases matching. Including cysteine and phenylalanine, the CDR3 has 13 amino acids. Just CDR3 DNA is preserved here, 39 bases in frame from base 1. CDR1 and CDR2, per the germline V gene (reference sequence), are LGHDT and YNNKEL.